This T cell receptor beta chain appears in the sequencing data of a study of blood T cell repertoires in COVID-19. Sequencing was performed with immunoSEQ multiplex PCR; in TCRdb, only in-frame clones are kept and a portion is missing. The repertoire includes approximately 200,000 clones, roughly 89% of them detected once, and approximately 10% sits in the top ten. Cohorts were assigned according to the clinical history that participants reported. The CDR3 is 13 amino acids. Germline CDR1 reads SNHLY; CDR2 reads FYNNEI. Trimming removed 6 bases from V and 4 bases from J, with 9 bases in between. Sequenced input: PBMCs or T cells enriched from blood (not recorded which). The genes are TRBV2 and TRBJ1-4; D perhaps matches TRBD1 (5 bases). The TCR originated in a man younger than 30 with acute COVID-19. CDR3 DNA sequence: TGTGCCAGCAGGCGACAGATTAATGAAAAACTGTTTTTT. It is translated as CASRRQINEKLFF. The full variable domain, with the rest looked up from reference TRBV2 and TRBJ1-4, is EPEVTQTPSHQVTQMGQEVILRCVPISNHLYFYWYRQILGQKVEFLVSFYNNEISEKSEIFDDQFSVERPDGSNFTLKIRSTKLEDSAMYFCASRRQINEKLFFGSGTQLSVL.